This is a list of T cell receptor beta chains from one sample in a study of shared clonotypes between healthy human individuals. Clones were sequenced by immunoSEQ multiplex PCR, and TCRdb holds only the in-frame ones, with some missing. The table includes fewer than 1.4 million clones, around 78% detected once. The sequenced sample consisted of memory CD4+ T cells from PBMCs. The receptors were sampled from a man between 18 and 29 years old in good health. Some clones in this sample may be carry-over from other donors' samples. Each CDR3 is given with its conserved first and last residue.

J,V,CDR3
TRBJ1-4,TRBV7-9,CASSLSSEKLFF
TRBJ2-7,TRBV6-5,CASSPVQGASYEQYF
TRBJ2-7,TRBV29-1,CSAGTSGSEQYF
TRBJ2-7,TRBV9,CASSARGGWSYEQYF
TRBJ2-2,TRBV7-9,CASSLNTGELFF
TRBJ1-1,TRBV7-9,CASSPSPSARAYTEAFF
TRBJ2-7,TRBV25-1,CASSGDAAKQYF
TRBJ2-7,TRBV5-1,CASSFVPGQGYEQYF
TRBJ2-2,TRBV6-5,CATHGRENTGELFF
TRBJ2-3,TRBV5-5,CASSFIVRGGGDTQYF
TRBJ2-7,TRBV6-5,CAISDTRGPYEQYF
TRBJ1-2,TRBV4-2,CASSQVVVQGNYGYGYTF
TRBJ1-1,TRBV7-2,CASTRQGAIAFF
TRBJ1-2,TRBV2,CASSDRSGRGYTF
TRBJ2-2,TRBV5-6,CASSFAPGPMFGLFF
TRBJ2-5,TRBV29-1,CSTRTGQETQYF
TRBJ1-1,TRBV21-1,CASRTRNTEAFF
TRBJ1-5,TRBV5-1,CASSIRPRQPQHF
TRBJ2-3,TRBV28,CASSLPGQGGRDTQYF
TRBJ1-4,TRBV30,CAWSRTGGREKLFF
TRBJ2-6,TRBV9,CASSDSWDRGSSGANVLTF